This TCR beta chain is from a study of CD8 T cells in ankylosing spondylitis. Overall study results and limits: Reactive arthritis synovial fluid and blood were previously reported to contain some motif variants. Blood from ankylosing spondylitis patients appeared to carry a characteristic roughly 8-variant TCR beta motif.

Germline loops: CDR1 DFQATT, CDR2 SNEGSKA (reference sequence). The CDR3 is made up of 15 amino acids. With V trimmed by 2 bases and J by 8 bases, 8 bases remained unmatched. As concerns this clonotype: The antigen remains undetermined.

As the method for making TCR beta libraries, quantitative 5'-RACE with molecular barcodes was used. MiXCR was run by TCRdb on the 5' RACE reads, yielding one entry per CDR3 protein. The table lists hundreds of thousands of distinct CDR3 sequences, roughly 27% of them singletons, with roughly 0.9% in the top ten. The source is a male donor with ankylosing spondylitis. Sequenced sample: blood, either unsorted or a sorted T cell fraction (not recorded which). The chain uses TRBV20-1 and TRBJ2-1; 11 bases align to TRBD2. CDR3 sequence reads: CSARFSGRAGDEQFF. The CDR3 DNA is TGCAGTGCTAGATTTAGCGGGAGGGCCGGGGATGAGCAGTTCTTC.